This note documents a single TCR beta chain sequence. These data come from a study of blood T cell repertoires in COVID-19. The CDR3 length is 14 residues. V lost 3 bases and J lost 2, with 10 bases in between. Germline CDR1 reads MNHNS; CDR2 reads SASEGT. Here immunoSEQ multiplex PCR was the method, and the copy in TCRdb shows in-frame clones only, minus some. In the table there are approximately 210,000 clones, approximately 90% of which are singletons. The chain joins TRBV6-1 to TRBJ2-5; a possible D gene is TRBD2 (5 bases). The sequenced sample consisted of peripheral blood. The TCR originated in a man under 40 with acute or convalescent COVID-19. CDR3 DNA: TGTGCCAGCAGTGATGGGCCGGGACAAGAGACCCAGTACTTC. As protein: CASSDGPGQETQYF.